This TCR beta chain appears in the sequencing data of a study of T cell repertoires in cytomegalovirus infection. TCRdb ran MiXCR on the reads and lists one entry per CDR3 protein. The repertoire holds 570,000 or so distinct CDR3 sequences, with approximately 40% as singletons. A note on this clonotype: The antigen is undetermined.

The germline V gene has CDR1 SGHTA and CDR2 FQGNSA. Trimming removed 4 bases at V and 2 bases at J, with 13 bases between. The CDR3 totals 15 residues. This TCR derives from a human donor in good health (CMV status not recorded). Some clones in this sample may be carry-over from other donors' samples. The specimen comprised cultured PBMCs, sampled from culture after CMV antigen stimulation. J is TRBJ2-3 and V is TRBV7-2; D may match TRBD1 or TRBD2 (6 bases each). Here the CDR3 DNA reads TGTGCCAGCAGCTCGTGGGGGGCCTACACAGATACGCAGTATTTT. It codes for CASSSWGAYTDTQYF. The complete variable domain, with remaining parts taken from reference TRBV7-2 and TRBJ2-3, reads GAGVSQSPSNKVTEKGKDVELRCDPISGHTALYWYRQSLGQGLEFLIYFQGNSAPDKSGLPSDRFSAERTGGSVSTLTIQRTQQEDSAVYLCASSSWGAYTDTQYFGPGTRLTVL.